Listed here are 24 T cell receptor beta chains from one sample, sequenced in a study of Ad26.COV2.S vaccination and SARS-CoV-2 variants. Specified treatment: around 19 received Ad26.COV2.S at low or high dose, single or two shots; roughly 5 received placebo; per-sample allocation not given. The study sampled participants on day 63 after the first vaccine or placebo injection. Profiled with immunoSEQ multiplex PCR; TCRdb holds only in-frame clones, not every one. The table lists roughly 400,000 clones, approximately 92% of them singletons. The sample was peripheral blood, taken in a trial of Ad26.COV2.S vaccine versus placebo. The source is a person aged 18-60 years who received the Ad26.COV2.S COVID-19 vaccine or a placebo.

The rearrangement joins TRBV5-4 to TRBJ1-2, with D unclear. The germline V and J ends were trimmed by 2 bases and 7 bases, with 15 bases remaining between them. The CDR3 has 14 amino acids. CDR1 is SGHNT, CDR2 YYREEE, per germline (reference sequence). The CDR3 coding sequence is TGTGCCAGCAGCTTTTTGGGAGGGTCGGGTGGCTACACCTTC. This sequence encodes CASSFLGGSGGYTF.

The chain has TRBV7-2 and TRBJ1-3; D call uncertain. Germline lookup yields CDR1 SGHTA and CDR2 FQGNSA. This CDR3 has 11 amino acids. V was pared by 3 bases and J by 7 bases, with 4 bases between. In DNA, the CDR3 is TGTGCCAGCAGCTTGTACAACACCATATATTTT. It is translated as CASSLYNTIYF.

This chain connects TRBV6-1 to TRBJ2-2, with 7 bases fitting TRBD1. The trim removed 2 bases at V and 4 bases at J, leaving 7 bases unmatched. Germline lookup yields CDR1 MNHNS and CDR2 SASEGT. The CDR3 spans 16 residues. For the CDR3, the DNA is TGTGCCAGCAGTGAAACGACAGGGTACTTCACCGGGGAGCTGTTTTTT. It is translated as CASSETTGYFTGELFF.

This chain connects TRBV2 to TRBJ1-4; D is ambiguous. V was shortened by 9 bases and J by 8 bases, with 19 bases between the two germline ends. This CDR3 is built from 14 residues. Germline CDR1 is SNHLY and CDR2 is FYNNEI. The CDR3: CASGVGLVGEKLFF. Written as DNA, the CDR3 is TGTGCCAGTGGTGTCGGGCTAGTGGGGGAAAAACTGTTTTTT.

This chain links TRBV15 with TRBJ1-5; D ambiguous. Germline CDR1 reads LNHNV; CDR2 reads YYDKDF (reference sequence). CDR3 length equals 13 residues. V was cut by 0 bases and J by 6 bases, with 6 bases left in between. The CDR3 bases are TGTGCCACCAGCAGAGATACCCCTCAGCCCCAGCATTTT. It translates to CATSRDTPQPQHF.

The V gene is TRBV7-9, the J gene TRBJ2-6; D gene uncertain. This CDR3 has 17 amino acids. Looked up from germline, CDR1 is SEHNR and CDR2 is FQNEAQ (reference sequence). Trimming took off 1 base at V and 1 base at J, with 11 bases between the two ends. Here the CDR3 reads CASSLGDMMSGANVLTF. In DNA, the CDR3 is TGTGCCAGCAGCTTAGGGGATATGATGTCTGGGGCCAACGTCCTGACTTTC. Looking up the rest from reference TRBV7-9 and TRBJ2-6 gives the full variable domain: DTGVSQNPRHKITKRGQNVTFRCDPISEHNRLYWYRQTLGQGPEFLTYFQNEAQLEKSRLLSDRFSAERPKGSFSTLEIQRTEQGDSAMYLCASSLGDMMSGANVLTFGAGSRLTVL.

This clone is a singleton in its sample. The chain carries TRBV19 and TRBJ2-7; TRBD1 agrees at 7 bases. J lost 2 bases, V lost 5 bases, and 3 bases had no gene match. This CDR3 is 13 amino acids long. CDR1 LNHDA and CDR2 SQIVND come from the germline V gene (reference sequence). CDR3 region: CASSSTGTYEQYF. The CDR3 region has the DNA TGTGCCAGTAGTTCGACAGGGACCTACGAGCAGTACTTC.

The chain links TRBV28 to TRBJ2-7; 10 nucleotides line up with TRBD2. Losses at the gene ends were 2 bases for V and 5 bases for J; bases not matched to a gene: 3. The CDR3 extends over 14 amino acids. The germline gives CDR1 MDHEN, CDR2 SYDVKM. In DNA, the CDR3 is TGTGCCAGCAGTTTAAGTCTAGCGGGGGACGAGCAGTACTTC. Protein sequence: CASSLSLAGDEQYF. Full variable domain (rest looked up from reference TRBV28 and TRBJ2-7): DVKVTQSSRYLVKRTGEKVFLECVQDMDHENMFWYRQDPGLGLRLIYFSYDVKMKEKGDIPEGYSVSREKKERFSLILESASTNQTSMYLCASSLSLAGDEQYFGPGTRLTVT.

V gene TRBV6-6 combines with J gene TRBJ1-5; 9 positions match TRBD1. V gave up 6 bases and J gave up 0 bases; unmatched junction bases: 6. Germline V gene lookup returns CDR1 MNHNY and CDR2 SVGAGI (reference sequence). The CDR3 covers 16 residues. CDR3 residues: CASRYRGLDSNQPQHF. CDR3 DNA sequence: TGTGCCAGCAGATACAGGGGGCTAGATAGCAATCAGCCCCAGCATTTT.

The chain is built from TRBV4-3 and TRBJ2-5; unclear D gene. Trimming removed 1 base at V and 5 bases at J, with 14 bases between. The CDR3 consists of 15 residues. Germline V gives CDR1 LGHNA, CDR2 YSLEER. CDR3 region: CASSQGGVYYETQYF. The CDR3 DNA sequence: TGCGCCAGCAGCCAAGGTGGGGTATACTATGAGACCCAGTACTTC.

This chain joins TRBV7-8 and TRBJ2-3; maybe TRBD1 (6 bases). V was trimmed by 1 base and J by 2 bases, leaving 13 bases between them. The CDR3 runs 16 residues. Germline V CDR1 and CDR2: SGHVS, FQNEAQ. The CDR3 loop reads CASSLVRGSITDTQYF. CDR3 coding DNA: TGTGCCAGCAGCTTAGTGAGGGGGAGCATCACAGATACGCAGTATTTT.

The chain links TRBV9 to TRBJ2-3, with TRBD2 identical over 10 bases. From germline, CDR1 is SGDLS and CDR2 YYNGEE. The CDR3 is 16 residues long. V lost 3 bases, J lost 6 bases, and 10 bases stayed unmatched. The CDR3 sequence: CASSGARSGGWDTQYF. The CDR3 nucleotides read TGTGCCAGCAGCGGCGCCCGTAGCGGGGGGTGGGATACGCAGTATTTT.

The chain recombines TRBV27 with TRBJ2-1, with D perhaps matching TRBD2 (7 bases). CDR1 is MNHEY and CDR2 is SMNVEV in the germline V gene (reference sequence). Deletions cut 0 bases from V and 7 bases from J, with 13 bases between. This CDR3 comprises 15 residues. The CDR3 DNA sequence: TGTGCCAGCAGTTTATCGGGGGGGCGCTGGAATGAGCAGTTCTTC. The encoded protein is CASSLSGGRWNEQFF.

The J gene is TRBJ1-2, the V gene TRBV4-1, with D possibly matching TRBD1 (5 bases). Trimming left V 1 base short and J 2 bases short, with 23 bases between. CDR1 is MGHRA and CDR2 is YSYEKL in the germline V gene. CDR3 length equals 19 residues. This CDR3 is CASSQGKGRFSSSNYGYTF. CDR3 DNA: TGCGCCAGCAGCCAAGGGAAGGGGCGCTTTAGTTCGTCGAACTATGGCTACACCTTC.

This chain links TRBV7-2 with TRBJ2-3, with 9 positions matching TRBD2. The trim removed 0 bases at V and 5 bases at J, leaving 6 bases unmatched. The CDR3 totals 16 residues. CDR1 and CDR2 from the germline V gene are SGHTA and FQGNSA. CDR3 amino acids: CASSLAWRGGIDTQYF. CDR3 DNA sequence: TGTGCCAGCAGCTTAGCGTGGCGGGGGGGGATAGATACGCAGTATTTT.

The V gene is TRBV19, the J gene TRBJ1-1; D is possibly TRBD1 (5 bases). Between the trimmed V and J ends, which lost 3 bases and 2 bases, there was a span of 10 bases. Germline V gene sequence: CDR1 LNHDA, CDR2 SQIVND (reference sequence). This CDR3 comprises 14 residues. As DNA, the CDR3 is TGTGCCAGTAGTATCTTGACAGAAAACACTGAAGCTTTCTTT. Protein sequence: CASSILTENTEAFF.

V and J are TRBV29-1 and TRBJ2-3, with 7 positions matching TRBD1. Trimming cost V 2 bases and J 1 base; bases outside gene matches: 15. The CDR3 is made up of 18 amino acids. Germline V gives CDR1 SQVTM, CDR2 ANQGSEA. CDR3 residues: CSVETRTGTVGGTDTQYF. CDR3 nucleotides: TGCAGCGTTGAAACCCGAACAGGGACAGTCGGCGGCACAGATACGCAGTATTTT.

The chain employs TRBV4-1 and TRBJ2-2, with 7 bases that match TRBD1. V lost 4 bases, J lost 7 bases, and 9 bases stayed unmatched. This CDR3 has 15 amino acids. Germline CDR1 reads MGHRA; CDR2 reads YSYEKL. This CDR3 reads CASSLRQGRDGELFF. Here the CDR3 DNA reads TGCGCCAGCAGCCTACGACAGGGTCGGGACGGGGAGCTGTTTTTT.

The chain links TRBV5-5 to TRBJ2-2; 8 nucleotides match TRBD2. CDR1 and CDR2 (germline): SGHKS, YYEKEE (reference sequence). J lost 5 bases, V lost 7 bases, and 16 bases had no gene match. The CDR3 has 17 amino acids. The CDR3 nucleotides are TGTGCCAGCTTTCCGTCCGGGGGGGCCGTCGGAACCGGGGAGCTGTTTTTT. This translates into CASFPSGGAVGTGELFF. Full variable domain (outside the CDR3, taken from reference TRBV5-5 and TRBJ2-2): DAGVTQSPTHLIKTRGQQVTLRCSPISGHKSVSWYQQVLGQGPQFIFQYYEKEERGRGNFPDRFSARQFPNYSSELNVNALLLGDSALYLCASFPSGGAVGTGELFFGEGSRLTVL.

This CDR3 reads CASSLGQDTGELFF. The CDR3, as DNA: TGTGCCAGCAGTTTGGGACAAGACACCGGGGAGCTGTTTTTT. The chain combines TRBV28 with TRBJ2-2; D might be TRBD1 (6 bases). Germline V gene sequence: CDR1 MDHEN, CDR2 SYDVKM. This CDR3 has 14 amino acids. Trimming took 3 bases from V and 3 from J, leaving 8 bases between them.

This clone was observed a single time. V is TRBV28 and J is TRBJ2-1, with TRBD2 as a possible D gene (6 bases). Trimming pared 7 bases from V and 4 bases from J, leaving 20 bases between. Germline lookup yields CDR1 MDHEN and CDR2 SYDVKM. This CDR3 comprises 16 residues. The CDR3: CASKGLRASTYNEQFF. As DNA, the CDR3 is TGTGCCAGCAAGGGACTCAGGGCTTCGACTTACAATGAGCAGTTCTTC.

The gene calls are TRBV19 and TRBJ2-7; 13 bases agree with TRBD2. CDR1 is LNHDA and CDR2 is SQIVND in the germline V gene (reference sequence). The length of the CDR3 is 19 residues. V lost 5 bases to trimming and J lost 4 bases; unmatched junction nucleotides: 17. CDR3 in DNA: TGTGCCAGTAGTCTAACAACGATCCACACTAGCGGGGGGGATTACGAGCAGTACTTC. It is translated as CASSLTTIHTSGGDYEQYF.

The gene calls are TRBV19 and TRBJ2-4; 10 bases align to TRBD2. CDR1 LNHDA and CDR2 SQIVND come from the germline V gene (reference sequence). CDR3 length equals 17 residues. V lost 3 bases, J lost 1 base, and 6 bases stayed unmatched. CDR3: CASSIIAGGRAKNIQYF. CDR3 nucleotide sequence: TGTGCCAGTAGTATCATAGCGGGGGGACGGGCCAAAAACATTCAGTACTTC.

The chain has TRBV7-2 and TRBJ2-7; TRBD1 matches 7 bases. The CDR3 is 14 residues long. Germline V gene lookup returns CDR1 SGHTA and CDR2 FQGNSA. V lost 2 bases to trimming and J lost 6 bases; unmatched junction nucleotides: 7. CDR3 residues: CASSLKQGISEQYF. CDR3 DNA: TGTGCCAGCAGCTTAAAACAGGGGATCTCCGAGCAGTACTTC.